This is a list of T cell receptor beta chains from one sample in a study of OX40 agonist ivuxolimab in advanced cancers. Only in-frame clones appear in the TCRdb table, and some are missing; sequencing was by immunoSEQ multiplex PCR. This sample has some 64,000 clones, with about 85% found just once. The source was CD4+ or CD8+ T cells sorted from blood, collected in a trial of the OX40 agonist ivuxolimab. These receptors were obtained from an adult with an advanced solid tumor such as melanoma, head and neck, liver or kidney cancer. The CDR3 runs from the conserved cysteine through the conserved F or W. Only some rows state a clone size, as once, few, many or a class for expanded clones.

cdr3_length: 15
j_call: TRBJ2-3
clone_size: few
v_call: TRBV11-2
cdr3_aa: CASSFGVGVADTQYF

cdr3_length: 15
j_call: TRBJ2-3
clone_size: once
v_call: TRBV4-3
cdr3_aa: CASSQDYHPTDTQYF

cdr3_length: 16
j_call: TRBJ2-3
clone_size: -
v_call: TRBV27
cdr3_aa: CASSLWRGSPGDTQYF

cdr3_length: 12
j_call: TRBJ1-5
clone_size: -
v_call: TRBV29-1
cdr3_aa: CSVRDSNQPQHF

cdr3_length: 17
j_call: TRBJ2-5
clone_size: -
v_call: TRBV5-1
cdr3_aa: CASSWSGTAMYQETQYF

cdr3_length: 12
j_call: TRBJ2-7
clone_size: -
v_call: TRBV10-3
cdr3_aa: CVTGRGGYEQYF

cdr3_length: 14
j_call: TRBJ1-5
clone_size: -
v_call: TRBV15
cdr3_aa: CATSRGGKGQPQHF

cdr3_length: 13
j_call: TRBJ1-1
clone_size: -
v_call: TRBV6-5
cdr3_aa: CASRQGRNTEAFF

cdr3_length: 13
j_call: TRBJ2-7
clone_size: -
v_call: TRBV7-2
cdr3_aa: CASSSGPSYEQYF

cdr3_length: 15
j_call: TRBJ2-2
clone_size: -
v_call: TRBV5-1
cdr3_aa: CASSLAVGNTGELFF

cdr3_length: 15
j_call: TRBJ1-4
clone_size: once
v_call: TRBV6-5
cdr3_aa: CASSYRGSNNEKLFF

cdr3_length: 18
j_call: TRBJ1-3
clone_size: few
v_call: TRBV19
cdr3_aa: CASSVPGTGTLSGNTIYF

cdr3_length: 17
j_call: TRBJ2-7
clone_size: -
v_call: TRBV9
cdr3_aa: CASSVASGQESSYEQYF

cdr3_length: 13
j_call: TRBJ2-7
clone_size: -
v_call: TRBV11-2
cdr3_aa: CASSPTATYEQYF

cdr3_length: 15
j_call: TRBJ1-3
clone_size: -
v_call: TRBV14
cdr3_aa: CASSLRDSTGNTIYF

cdr3_length: 11
j_call: TRBJ2-7
clone_size: -
v_call: TRBV30
cdr3_aa: CACSLQYEQYF

cdr3_length: 18
j_call: TRBJ2-5
clone_size: once
v_call: TRBV13
cdr3_aa: CASSIRGLAGGPSETQYF

cdr3_length: 13
j_call: TRBJ2-5
clone_size: -
v_call: TRBV21-1
cdr3_aa: CASSKEGRETQYF

cdr3_length: 15
j_call: TRBJ2-3
clone_size: few
v_call: TRBV7-2
cdr3_aa: CASSAEGHNTDTQYF

cdr3_length: 16
j_call: TRBJ2-1
clone_size: -
v_call: TRBV10-3
cdr3_aa: CAIYGSGGSSYNEQFF

cdr3_length: 16
j_call: TRBJ2-7
clone_size: -
v_call: TRBV7-8
cdr3_aa: CASSASRSRGLYEQYF

cdr3_length: 13
j_call: TRBJ2-2
clone_size: -
v_call: TRBV6-6
cdr3_aa: CASSYSLAGELFF

cdr3_length: 16
j_call: TRBJ2-7
clone_size: few
v_call: TRBV5-1
cdr3_aa: CASSKPLRDRVYEQYF

cdr3_length: 10
j_call: TRBJ2-1
clone_size: -
v_call: TRBV20-1
cdr3_aa: CSATHVEQFF

cdr3_length: 13
j_call: TRBJ2-7
clone_size: -
v_call: TRBV6-5
cdr3_aa: CASSRAGTDGEYF

cdr3_length: 16
j_call: TRBJ2-2
clone_size: once
v_call: TRBV27
cdr3_aa: CASRGGRGANTGELFF

cdr3_length: 13
j_call: TRBJ2-7
clone_size: -
v_call: TRBV5-6
cdr3_aa: CASRRTGTSGGNF

cdr3_length: 14
j_call: TRBJ1-1
clone_size: -
v_call: TRBV5-1
cdr3_aa: CASSLGGRNTEAFF

cdr3_length: 14
j_call: TRBJ2-6
clone_size: -
v_call: TRBV29-1
cdr3_aa: CSVGDGSGANVLTF

cdr3_length: 10
j_call: TRBJ1-2
clone_size: -
v_call: TRBV30
cdr3_aa: CAWGVRGYTF

cdr3_length: 16
j_call: TRBJ1-4
clone_size: -
v_call: TRBV5-1
cdr3_aa: CASSLGWGTEGEKLFF

cdr3_length: 15
j_call: TRBJ1-2
clone_size: -
v_call: TRBV5-4
cdr3_aa: CASSLEAGGNYGYTF

cdr3_length: 13
j_call: TRBJ1-2
clone_size: -
v_call: TRBV4-3
cdr3_aa: CASSQAAEFGYTF

cdr3_length: 18
j_call: TRBJ2-1
clone_size: -
v_call: TRBV27
cdr3_aa: CASNGRTSGGPTYNEQFF

cdr3_length: 16
j_call: TRBJ2-2
clone_size: few
v_call: TRBV5-1
cdr3_aa: CASSLGQTSNTGELFF

cdr3_length: 14
j_call: TRBJ2-3
clone_size: -
v_call: TRBV5-1
cdr3_aa: CASTIGTGGDTQYF

cdr3_length: 12
j_call: TRBJ1-1
clone_size: -
v_call: TRBV11-2
cdr3_aa: CASSFRDTEAFF

cdr3_length: 17
j_call: TRBJ1-6
clone_size: -
v_call: TRBV5-1
cdr3_aa: CASSPGRPNPTYSPLHF

cdr3_length: 16
j_call: TRBJ1-6
clone_size: -
v_call: TRBV27
cdr3_aa: CASSLKVGGLDSPLHF

cdr3_length: 14
j_call: TRBJ2-1
clone_size: once
v_call: TRBV19
cdr3_aa: CASSIMTTVGEQFF

cdr3_length: 17
j_call: TRBJ2-3
clone_size: -
v_call: TRBV7-2
cdr3_aa: CASSSLSGLAGTDTQYF

cdr3_length: 14
j_call: TRBJ1-2
clone_size: -
v_call: TRBV7-2
cdr3_aa: CASSQEGGAGGYTF

cdr3_length: 14
j_call: TRBJ1-3
clone_size: -
v_call: TRBV30
cdr3_aa: CAWSAGGSGNTIYF

cdr3_length: 16
j_call: TRBJ1-5
clone_size: -
v_call: TRBV15
cdr3_aa: CATSRTRADSNQPQHF

cdr3_length: 12
j_call: TRBJ2-7
clone_size: -
v_call: TRBV11-2
cdr3_aa: CASSLGVGEQYF

cdr3_length: 16
j_call: TRBJ2-7
clone_size: once
v_call: TRBV5-4
cdr3_aa: CASSTGQREKRYEQYF

cdr3_length: 15
j_call: TRBJ2-1
clone_size: -
v_call: TRBV7-2
cdr3_aa: CASSRGGSRYNEQFF

cdr3_length: 17
j_call: TRBJ1-5
clone_size: -
v_call: TRBV29-1
cdr3_aa: CSVEAGQGKYGNQPQHF

cdr3_length: 13
j_call: TRBJ2-2
clone_size: -
v_call: TRBV19
cdr3_aa: CATNPLRGGELFF

cdr3_length: 13
j_call: TRBJ2-3
clone_size: -
v_call: TRBV5-1
cdr3_aa: CASSENQADTQYF

cdr3_length: 13
j_call: TRBJ1-1
clone_size: -
v_call: TRBV10-3
cdr3_aa: CAIRPGMNTEAFF

cdr3_length: 16
j_call: TRBJ2-7
clone_size: -
v_call: TRBV6-1
cdr3_aa: CASSGRPGQGKGEQYF

cdr3_length: 16
j_call: TRBJ1-4
clone_size: once
v_call: TRBV7-6
cdr3_aa: CASSPGGRGTNEKLFF